This T cell receptor beta chain was obtained from a study of blood T cells in healthy people across ages. Next came a second PCR, run for about 6 to 12 cycles, which used a sample-barcoded 5' primer along with a J-beta primer mix. Tags on each cDNA molecule came from a template-switch adaptor with 12 random nucleotides. A single record per CDR3 protein comes from TCRdb applying MiXCR to the 5' RACE reads. Here the sample spans approximately 780,000 distinct CDR3 sequences, roughly 26% being singletons. This clonotype was observed a handful of times. The CDR3 loop spans 14 amino acids. Germline V gene data show CDR1 as SEHNR and CDR2 as FQNEAQ (reference sequence). Deletions cut 4 bases from V and 1 base from J, with 10 bases between. This same sample was also taken into another study, of T cells of mothers and their children.

The chain has TRBV7-9 and TRBJ1-1; unclear D gene. Sequenced sample: blood. The receptor comes from a boy between 10 and 17 years old in good health. The CDR3 reads CASSSTAKNTEAFF. The CDR3 coding sequence is TGTGCCAGCAGCTCAACGGCAAAGAACACTGAAGCTTTCTTT. Together with reference TRBV7-9 and TRBJ1-1, the CDR3 gives the full variable domain: DTGVSQNPRHKITKRGQNVTFRCDPISEHNRLYWYRQTLGQGPEFLTYFQNEAQLEKSRLLSDRFSAERPKGSFSTLEIQRTEQGDSAMYLCASSSTAKNTEAFFGQGTRLTVV.